The T cell receptor beta chain described here comes from a study of blood T cells in healthy people across ages. Study outcomes and limitations: A roughly linear fall in TCR beta diversity per million T cells was seen with increasing age. Compared with aged donors, long-lived donors showed fewer expanded clones, suggesting selection.

Total RNA was extracted at no less than 6 micrograms per sample. As concerns this clonotype: Antigen specificity is unknown.

Primers used in a second PCR of about 7 to 12 cycles were a sample-barcoded 5' primer and a J-beta primer mix. Using its own MiXCR run on the 5' RACE reads, TCRdb lists one record per CDR3 protein. The table has 1.5 million to 2 million distinct CDR3 sequences, 30% to 40% seen once. The CDR3 runs to 14 residues. V lost 7 bases, J lost 1 base, and 6 bases stayed unmatched. Germline V gene lookup returns CDR1 MNHEY and CDR2 SVGAGI. The clonotype originates from a woman in her 30s in good health. The J gene is TRBJ1-1, the V gene TRBV6-5; 7 nucleotides align to TRBD1. The sample comprised blood. The CDR3 DNA sequence: TGTGCCAGCAACCAGGGGGGAGAGAACACTGAAGCTTTCTTT. Translating it yields CASNQGGENTEAFF.